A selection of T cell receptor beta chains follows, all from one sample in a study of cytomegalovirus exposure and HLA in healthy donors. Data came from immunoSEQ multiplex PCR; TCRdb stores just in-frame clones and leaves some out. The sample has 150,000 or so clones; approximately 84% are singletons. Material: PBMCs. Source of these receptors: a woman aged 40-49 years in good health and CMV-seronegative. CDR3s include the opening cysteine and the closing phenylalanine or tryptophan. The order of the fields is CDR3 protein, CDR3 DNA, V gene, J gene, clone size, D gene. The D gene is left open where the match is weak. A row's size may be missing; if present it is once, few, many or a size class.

cdr3_aa: CASSDPRAGGTEAFF; cdr3_nt: TGTGCCAGCAGCGACCCCAGGGCCGGAGGGACTGAAGCTTTCTTT; v_call: TRBV11-2; j_call: TRBJ1-1; clone_size: .; d_call: .
cdr3_aa: CASSLRGISYEQYF; cdr3_nt: TGTGCCAGCAGCTTAAGGGGAATCTCCTACGAGCAGTACTTC; v_call: TRBV7-9; j_call: TRBJ2-7; clone_size: .; d_call: .
cdr3_aa: CASSQIAGGAYNEQFF; cdr3_nt: TGTGCCAGCAGCCAAATAGCGGGAGGGGCCTACAATGAGCAGTTCTTC; v_call: TRBV28; j_call: TRBJ2-1; clone_size: .; d_call: TRBD2
cdr3_aa: CASRGGLAGSDYEQYF; cdr3_nt: TGTGCCAGCAGGGGCGGACTAGCGGGGTCTGACTACGAGCAGTACTTC; v_call: TRBV27; j_call: TRBJ2-7; clone_size: once; d_call: TRBD2
cdr3_aa: CASSLGGSYEQYF; cdr3_nt: TGTGCCAGCAGCCTAGGGGGCAGCTACGAGCAGTACTTC; v_call: TRBV6-5; j_call: TRBJ2-7; clone_size: few; d_call: TRBD1
cdr3_aa: CASSLYQGGFDQPQHF; cdr3_nt: TGTGCCAGCAGCTTGTATCAGGGTGGATTCGATCAGCCCCAGCATTTT; v_call: TRBV5-8; j_call: TRBJ1-5; clone_size: .; d_call: .
cdr3_aa: CASSFRGVLIYGYTF; cdr3_nt: TGTGCCAGCAGTTTCAGGGGGGTTTTAATATATGGCTACACCTTC; v_call: TRBV28; j_call: TRBJ1-2; clone_size: .; d_call: TRBD1
cdr3_aa: CARKDRAGNTIYF; cdr3_nt: TGTGCCAGAAAGGACAGGGCCGGAAACACCATATATTTT; v_call: TRBV6-1; j_call: TRBJ1-3; clone_size: few; d_call: TRBD1
cdr3_aa: CAGSRAGEGETQYF; cdr3_nt: TGTGCCGGCAGCCGAGCGGGGGAGGGTGAGACCCAGTACTTC; v_call: TRBV7-3; j_call: TRBJ2-5; clone_size: .; d_call: TRBD2
cdr3_aa: CASSFPGRSDTQYF; cdr3_nt: TGTGCCAGCAGCTTTCCGGGGAGATCTGACACGCAGTATTTT; v_call: TRBV21-1; j_call: TRBJ2-3; clone_size: .; d_call: .
cdr3_aa: CASSLPRLGQGSRLSYEQYF; cdr3_nt: TGTGCCAGCAGTCTACCCCGCCTCGGACAGGGAAGTCGGTTGTCCTACGAGCAGTACTTC; v_call: TRBV28; j_call: TRBJ2-7; clone_size: .; d_call: TRBD1
cdr3_aa: CASSPRAGGEAEAFF; cdr3_nt: TGTGCCAGCAGCCCCAGAGCCGGGGGGGAAGCTGAAGCTTTCTTT; v_call: TRBV7-9; j_call: TRBJ1-1; clone_size: .; d_call: .
cdr3_aa: CASSLRRESSEQYF; cdr3_nt: TGTGCCAGCAGCTTACGGCGGGAGAGCAGCGAGCAGTACTTC; v_call: TRBV7-9; j_call: TRBJ2-7; clone_size: .; d_call: TRBD2
cdr3_aa: CASSFPSPAKNIQYF; cdr3_nt: TGTGCCAGCAGTTTTCCTAGCCCGGCCAAAAACATTCAGTACTTC; v_call: TRBV28; j_call: TRBJ2-4; clone_size: few; d_call: .
cdr3_aa: CASSPQRTGRGYTF; cdr3_nt: TGTGCCAGCAGTCCCCAGAGGACAGGACGGGGCTACACCTTC; v_call: TRBV27; j_call: TRBJ1-2; clone_size: .; d_call: TRBD1
cdr3_aa: CASSPFLSRSGNTIYF; cdr3_nt: TGTGCCAGCAGCCCTTTCTTGAGTCGCTCTGGAAACACCATATATTTT; v_call: TRBV27; j_call: TRBJ1-3; clone_size: .; d_call: .
cdr3_aa: CASTEVAGANVLTF; cdr3_nt: TGCGCCAGCACAGAGGTAGCTGGGGCCAACGTCCTGACTTTC; v_call: TRBV5-1; j_call: TRBJ2-6; clone_size: .; d_call: .
cdr3_aa: CASSVVGGMNTEAFF; cdr3_nt: TGTGCCAGCAGCGTAGTCGGTGGTATGAACACTGAAGCTTTCTTT; v_call: TRBV9; j_call: TRBJ1-1; clone_size: few; d_call: .
cdr3_aa: CASSLFRTDTQYF; cdr3_nt: TGTGCCAGCAGCCTCTTTCGCACAGATACGCAGTATTTT; v_call: TRBV7-8; j_call: TRBJ2-3; clone_size: few; d_call: .
cdr3_aa: CASSLVGGGSSYNEQFF; cdr3_nt: TGTGCCAGCAGCTTGGTTGGCGGGGGGAGCTCCTACAATGAGCAGTTCTTC; v_call: TRBV5-8; j_call: TRBJ2-1; clone_size: .; d_call: TRBD2
cdr3_aa: CASLARQGARNEQYF; cdr3_nt: TGTGCCAGTTTGGCTCGACAGGGGGCTAGGAACGAGCAGTACTTC; v_call: TRBV7-9; j_call: TRBJ2-7; clone_size: .; d_call: TRBD1
cdr3_aa: CASDGGGHSGNTIYF; cdr3_nt: TGTGCCAGCGACGGGGGGGGTCACTCTGGAAACACCATATATTTT; v_call: TRBV28; j_call: TRBJ1-3; clone_size: .; d_call: .
cdr3_aa: CASSLGGGSYNEQFF; cdr3_nt: TGTGCCAGCAGCTTAGGGGGGGGCTCCTACAATGAGCAGTTCTTC; v_call: TRBV7-8; j_call: TRBJ2-1; clone_size: .; d_call: TRBD2
cdr3_aa: CASSPPVAGGTTGELFF; cdr3_nt: TGTGCCAGCAGTCCCCCAGTTGCGGGAGGGACCACCGGGGAGCTGTTTTTT; v_call: TRBV27; j_call: TRBJ2-2; clone_size: .; d_call: TRBD2
cdr3_aa: CASSVEPSGSETQYF; cdr3_nt: TGCGCCAGCAGCGTGGAGCCTAGCGGGAGTGAGACCCAGTACTTC; v_call: TRBV5-1; j_call: TRBJ2-5; clone_size: .; d_call: TRBD2
cdr3_aa: CASRPRELMNTEAFF; cdr3_nt: TGCGCCAGCAGACCCCGAGAACTCATGAACACTGAAGCTTTCTTT; v_call: TRBV5-1; j_call: TRBJ1-1; clone_size: .; d_call: .
cdr3_aa: CASSLMGGDSPLHF; cdr3_nt: TGTGCCAGCAGCTTAATGGGGGGTGATTCACCCCTCCACTTT; v_call: TRBV7-2; j_call: TRBJ1-6; clone_size: .; d_call: .
cdr3_aa: CASSDGLVQETQYF; cdr3_nt: TGTGCCAGCAGCGACGGACTTGTTCAAGAGACCCAGTACTTC; v_call: TRBV5-4; j_call: TRBJ2-5; clone_size: .; d_call: .
cdr3_aa: CASSLVTTGGTEAFF; cdr3_nt: TGCGCCAGCAGCTTGGTGACTACAGGGGGCACTGAAGCTTTCTTT; v_call: TRBV5-1; j_call: TRBJ1-1; clone_size: .; d_call: TRBD1
cdr3_aa: CASSLFTGVRSGLNIQYF; cdr3_nt: TGTGCCAGCAGTTTATTCACGGGAGTAAGGAGCGGGTTGAACATTCAGTACTTC; v_call: TRBV28; j_call: TRBJ2-4; clone_size: .; d_call: .
cdr3_aa: CASSGAGAGGVGADTQYF; cdr3_nt: TGTGCCAGCAGTGGCGCTGGGGCAGGGGGTGTCGGCGCAGATACGCAGTATTTT; v_call: TRBV28; j_call: TRBJ2-3; clone_size: .; d_call: TRBD1
cdr3_aa: CASSFLDTQYF; cdr3_nt: TGTGCCAGCAGTTTTCTGGATACGCAGTATTTT; v_call: TRBV28; j_call: TRBJ2-3; clone_size: .; d_call: .
cdr3_aa: CASGGRFANTGELFF; cdr3_nt: TGTGCCAGCGGGGGCAGGTTCGCGAACACCGGGGAGCTGTTTTTT; v_call: TRBV2; j_call: TRBJ2-2; clone_size: few; d_call: .
cdr3_aa: CASSVDRVYEQYF; cdr3_nt: TGTGCCAGTAGCGTGGACAGGGTCTACGAGCAGTACTTC; v_call: TRBV19; j_call: TRBJ2-7; clone_size: .; d_call: TRBD1
cdr3_aa: CASSGNFPRGVSYEQYF; cdr3_nt: TGTGCCAGCAGCGGCAACTTCCCCCGGGGAGTGTCCTACGAGCAGTACTTC; v_call: TRBV2; j_call: TRBJ2-7; clone_size: .; d_call: .
cdr3_aa: CASSMDFQGNTEAFF; cdr3_nt: TGTGCCAGCAGCATGGACTTTCAAGGGAACACTGAAGCTTTCTTT; v_call: TRBV11-2; j_call: TRBJ1-1; clone_size: .; d_call: .
cdr3_aa: CASSIHDRGGTEAFF; cdr3_nt: TGTGCCAGCAGCATCCATGACAGGGGCGGCACTGAAGCTTTCTTT; v_call: TRBV7-9; j_call: TRBJ1-1; clone_size: .; d_call: TRBD1
cdr3_aa: CASSSYGHMNTEAFF; cdr3_nt: TGTGCCAGCAGCTCCTATGGACATATGAACACTGAAGCTTTCTTT; v_call: TRBV5-4; j_call: TRBJ1-1; clone_size: .; d_call: .
cdr3_aa: CASSQIGFQLARTKYNEQFF; cdr3_nt: TGCGCCAGCAGCCAAATTGGGTTTCAACTAGCGAGGACCAAATACAATGAGCAGTTCTTC; v_call: TRBV4-1; j_call: TRBJ2-1; clone_size: .; d_call: TRBD2
cdr3_aa: CASSFLMGAGYTF; cdr3_nt: TGTGCCAGCAGCTTTTTGATGGGGGCTGGCTACACCTTC; v_call: TRBV7-8; j_call: TRBJ1-2; clone_size: .; d_call: .
cdr3_aa: CASRPHGGGTEAFF; cdr3_nt: TGTGCCAGCAGACCCCACGGGGGAGGGACTGAAGCTTTCTTT; v_call: TRBV28; j_call: TRBJ1-1; clone_size: .; d_call: .
cdr3_aa: CASSLPTGRWGTGELFF; cdr3_nt: TGTGCCAGCAGTTTACCCACAGGCCGGTGGGGCACCGGGGAGCTGTTTTTT; v_call: TRBV28; j_call: TRBJ2-2; clone_size: .; d_call: .
cdr3_aa: CAWRGRLYNEQFF; cdr3_nt: TGTGCCTGGAGGGGCAGGCTCTACAATGAGCAGTTCTTC; v_call: TRBV30; j_call: TRBJ2-1; clone_size: .; d_call: .
cdr3_aa: CASSPTGSDQPQHF; cdr3_nt: TGTGCCAGCTCACCAACTGGGAGCGATCAGCCCCAGCATTTT; v_call: TRBV18; j_call: TRBJ1-5; clone_size: .; d_call: .
cdr3_aa: CASSFLGGLAADTQYF; cdr3_nt: TGTGCCAGCAGCTTTCTCGGGGGACTTGCGGCAGATACGCAGTATTTT; v_call: TRBV7-3; j_call: TRBJ2-3; clone_size: .; d_call: .
cdr3_aa: CASSYGWGDEQYF; cdr3_nt: TGTGCCAGCAGTTACGGGTGGGGGGACGAGCAGTACTTC; v_call: TRBV6-5; j_call: TRBJ2-7; clone_size: once; d_call: .
cdr3_aa: CASSLMTGDTGELFF; cdr3_nt: TGCGCCAGCAGCCTTATGACAGGGGACACCGGGGAGCTGTTTTTT; v_call: TRBV5-1; j_call: TRBJ2-2; clone_size: .; d_call: TRBD1
cdr3_aa: CASSPSWDTRYNEQFF; cdr3_nt: TGTGCCAGCAGTCCAAGCTGGGACACCAGATACAATGAGCAGTTCTTC; v_call: TRBV27; j_call: TRBJ2-1; clone_size: .; d_call: .
cdr3_aa: CASSPDRYTEAFF; cdr3_nt: TGTGCCAGCAGTCCTGACAGATACACTGAAGCTTTCTTT; v_call: TRBV28; j_call: TRBJ1-1; clone_size: .; d_call: .
cdr3_aa: CASSLNDRVYGYTF; cdr3_nt: TGTGCCAGCAGTTTAAACGACAGGGTCTATGGCTACACCTTC; v_call: TRBV28; j_call: TRBJ1-2; clone_size: .; d_call: TRBD1
cdr3_aa: CASSFLGLADTGELFF; cdr3_nt: TGTGCCAGCAGCTTCTTGGGACTAGCGGACACCGGGGAGCTGTTTTTT; v_call: TRBV7-8; j_call: TRBJ2-2; clone_size: .; d_call: TRBD2
cdr3_aa: CASSLLGASTEAFF; cdr3_nt: TGTGCCAGCAGTTTATTGGGCGCGTCCACTGAAGCTTTCTTT; v_call: TRBV28; j_call: TRBJ1-1; clone_size: .; d_call: .
cdr3_aa: CASSQGYSGSGTYNEQFF; cdr3_nt: TGTGCCAGCAGCCAAGGGTATAGCGGGAGTGGGACCTACAATGAGCAGTTCTTC; v_call: TRBV4-2; j_call: TRBJ2-1; clone_size: .; d_call: TRBD2
cdr3_aa: CASSLDVGAKPYNEQFF; cdr3_nt: TGTGCCAGCAGCTTAGATGTGGGGGCCAAGCCCTACAATGAGCAGTTCTTC; v_call: TRBV11-3; j_call: TRBJ2-1; clone_size: once; d_call: .
cdr3_aa: CASSRTSGKTDTQYF; cdr3_nt: TGTGCCAGCAGCCGGACTAGCGGGAAGACAGATACGCAGTATTTT; v_call: TRBV7-3; j_call: TRBJ2-3; clone_size: .; d_call: TRBD2